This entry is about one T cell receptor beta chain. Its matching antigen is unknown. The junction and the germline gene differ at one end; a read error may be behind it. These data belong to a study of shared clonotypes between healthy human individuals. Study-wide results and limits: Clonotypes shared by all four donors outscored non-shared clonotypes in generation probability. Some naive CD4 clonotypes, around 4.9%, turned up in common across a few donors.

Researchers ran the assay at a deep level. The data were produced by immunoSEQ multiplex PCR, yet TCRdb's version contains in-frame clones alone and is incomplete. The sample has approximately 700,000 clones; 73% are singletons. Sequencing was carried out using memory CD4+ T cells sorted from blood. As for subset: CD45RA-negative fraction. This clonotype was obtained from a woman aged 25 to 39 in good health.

The CDR3 bases are TGTGCCAGCAGCTTGACTAGCGGGATTGAGCGGTACTTC. It encodes CASSLTSGIERYF. This chain joins TRBV11-2 and TRBJ2-7; 11 nucleotides agree with TRBD2. Germline CDR1 reads SGHAT; CDR2 reads FQNNGV. CDR3 length: 13 amino acids.